This passage covers 9 T cell receptor beta chains from one sample sequenced in a study of blood T cell repertoires in COVID-19. TCRdb's table, derived via immunoSEQ multiplex PCR, lists solely in-frame clones and lacks some. The repertoire holds approximately 170,000 clones, with over 80% as singletons. The source material was peripheral blood. These receptors were collected from a man in his sixties or seventies who had recovered from COVID-19.

The chain joins TRBV5-4 to TRBJ2-1; 9 bases map to TRBD1. CDR1 is SGHNT and CDR2 is YYREEE in the germline V gene (reference sequence). The CDR3 consists of 15 residues. The ends lost 4 bases at V and 4 bases at J; junction bases unmatched: 6. The CDR3 here is CASSTRDRVYNEQFF. CDR3 nucleotide sequence: TGTGCCAGCAGCACCCGGGACAGGGTATACAATGAGCAGTTCTTC.

This clone appeared a single time. This sequence joins TRBV3-1 (or the pseudogene TRBV3-2) and TRBJ2-2; 7 nucleotides agree with TRBD2. Looked up from germline, CDR1 is LGHDT and CDR2 is YNNKEL (reference sequence). This CDR3 is 15 amino acids long. V dropped 1 base and J dropped 3; count of bases not matched to a gene: 2. The CDR3 sequence is CASSQGLADTGELFF. For the CDR3, the DNA is TGTGCCAGCAGCCAAGGCCTAGCGGACACCGGGGAGCTGTTTTTT.

This clone was seen more than once but under ten times. This chain connects TRBV7-6 to TRBJ2-7; 7 bases are a match to TRBD2. The germline gives CDR1 SGHVS, CDR2 FNYEAQ. This CDR3 region has 15 residues. Trimming took 1 base from V and 6 from J; bases not matched to a gene: 9. In DNA form, the CDR3 reads TGTGCCAGCAGCTTAGGTGGACTAGGGAAAGTCGAGCAGTACTTC. Amino acid sequence: CASSLGGLGKVEQYF.

This chain joins TRBV19 and TRBJ2-2, with TRBD2 matching over 9 bases. CDR3 length: 17 residues. Germline trimming cut 6 bases from V and 5 bases from J; bases unmatched to any gene: 13. The germline CDR1 and CDR2 sequences are LNHDA and SQIVND (reference sequence). CDR3 sequence (DNA): TGTGCCAGTAGCTCGGTGGGGACTAGCTTGTCGACCGGGGAGCTGTTTTTT. This translates into CASSSVGTSLSTGELFF.

Written as DNA, the CDR3 is TGTGCCAGCAGTTACTCGCGGACAGGGGTTCAAGAGACCCAGTACTTC. It translates to CASSYSRTGVQETQYF. This chain links TRBV6-5 with TRBJ2-5; 9 bases align to TRBD1. The CDR3 sequence is 16 residues long. The V segment lost 0 bases and the J segment 2 bases; nucleotides outside the gene matches: 4. CDR1 is MNHEY and CDR2 is SVGAGI in the germline V gene.

The chain recombines TRBV19 with TRBJ1-3; D uncertain. Germline CDR1 is LNHDA and CDR2 is SQIVND (reference sequence). The V and J ends lost 10 bases and 0 bases respectively, with 13 bases between them. This CDR3 is 14 amino acids long. CDR3 sequence reads: CATERTVSGNTIYF. In nucleotides, the CDR3 is TGTGCCACCGAAAGAACTGTCTCTGGAAACACCATATATTTT.

The chain uses TRBV28 and TRBJ1-5; 7 bases are a match to TRBD1. Germline V CDR1 and CDR2: MDHEN, SYDVKM. J gave up 2 bases and V 8 bases, and 6 bases lay outside the gene matches. The CDR3 spans 14 residues. Written as DNA, the CDR3 is TGTGCCAGCGAGACAGGGTATGGCAATCAGCCCCAGCATTTT. It translates to CASETGYGNQPQHF.

The chain couples TRBV7-2 to TRBJ2-1; 8 positions agree with TRBD2. This CDR3 comprises 15 residues. Trimming removed 4 bases from V and 0 bases from J; junction bases left unmatched: 2. Germline V gene data show CDR1 as SGHTA and CDR2 as FQGNSA. The CDR3 coding sequence is TGTGCCAGCAGCTCGAGCGGGGGCTCCTACAATGAGCAGTTCTTC. This sequence encodes CASSSSGGSYNEQFF.

The rearrangement uses TRBV27 and TRBJ2-7, with D maybe TRBD2 (6 bases). The CDR3 length is 14 residues. From germline, CDR1 is MNHEY and CDR2 SMNVEV (reference sequence). The V gene lost 5 bases and the J gene lost 5 bases, with 16 bases spanning the gap. CDR3 in amino acids: CASSPRQRADEQYF. The CDR3 DNA sequence: TGTGCCAGCAGTCCGCGACAGCGGGCCGACGAGCAGTACTTC.